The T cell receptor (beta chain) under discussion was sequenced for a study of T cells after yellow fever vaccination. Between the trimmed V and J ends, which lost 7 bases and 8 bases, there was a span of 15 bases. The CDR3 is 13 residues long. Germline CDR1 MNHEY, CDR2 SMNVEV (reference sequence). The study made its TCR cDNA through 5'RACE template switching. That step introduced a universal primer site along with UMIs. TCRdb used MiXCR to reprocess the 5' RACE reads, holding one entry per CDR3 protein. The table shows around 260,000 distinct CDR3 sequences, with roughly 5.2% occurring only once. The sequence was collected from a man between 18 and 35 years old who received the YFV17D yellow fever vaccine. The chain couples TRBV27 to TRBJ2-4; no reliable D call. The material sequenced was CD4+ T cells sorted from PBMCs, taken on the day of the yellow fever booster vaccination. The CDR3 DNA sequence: TGTGCCAGCAAGACCGGCGCCGTGGACATTCAGTACTTC. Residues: CASKTGAVDIQYF.